The 21 T cell receptor beta chains given below trace back to one sample, sequenced in a study of CD8+ T cells in alopecia areata. Extracted RNA was reverse transcribed, and the resulting cDNA served as sequencing template. Produced via immunoSEQ multiplex PCR; TCRdb's table is partial and in-frame only. Of some 210,000 clones in the sample, 50% to 60% were seen once. Sequenced material: CD4+ T cells sorted from blood, taken at week 0. These receptor sequences come from a human donor with alopecia areata.

This clone has just a few counts. The chain carries TRBV18 and TRBJ1-1, with D maybe TRBD1 (5 bases). CDR3 length equals 15 residues. V lost 3 bases, J lost 2 bases, and 13 bases lay in between. Germline V gene data show CDR1 as KGHSH and CDR2 as LQKENI. This CDR3 reads CASSPMGRANTEAFF. The CDR3 nucleotides are TGTGCCAGCTCACCGATGGGCAGGGCCAACACTGAAGCTTTCTTT.

The V call is TRBV9, the J call TRBJ2-1; D assignment may be TRBD1 or TRBD2 (5 bases each). V was pared by 2 bases and J by 10 bases, with 13 bases between. CDR1 and CDR2 from the germline V gene are SGDLS and YYNGEE. The CDR3 extends over 13 amino acids. The CDR3 nucleotides are TGTGCCAGCAGCGTCTCCCTAAGGGACGAGCAGTTCTTC. Its translation is CASSVSLRDEQFF.

The chain couples TRBV7-9 to TRBJ1-6; TRBD1 might be the D (6 bases). In germline, CDR1 is SEHNR, CDR2 FQNEAQ (reference sequence). The CDR3 covers 14 residues. V gave up 4 bases and J gave up 8 bases, with 12 bases separating them. CDR3 sequence (DNA): TGTGCCAGCAGCTCTATACAGGGAGATTCACCCCTCCACTTT. Translated, it gives CASSSIQGDSPLHF.

The chain uses TRBV5-6 and TRBJ2-3; D uncertain. Trimming shortened V by 7 bases and J by 0 bases, and 3 bases separated the two germline ends. Germline loops: CDR1 SGHDT, CDR2 YYEEEE. The CDR3 length is 11 residues. CDR3 protein: CASGSTDTQYF. As DNA, the CDR3 is TGTGCCAGCGGGAGCACAGATACGCAGTATTTT.

J is TRBJ1-1 and V is TRBV29-1; D is perhaps TRBD1 (5 bases). The CDR3 is made up of 12 amino acids. V was clipped by 7 bases and J by 1 base, with 10 bases between them. Looked up from germline, CDR1 is SQVTM and CDR2 is ANQGSEA. The CDR3 DNA reads as TGCAGCGCCGGACAAAGGAACACTGAAGCTTTCTTT. Translation: CSAGQRNTEAFF.

J is TRBJ2-1 and V is TRBV6-5; no clear D gene. Germline lookup yields CDR1 MNHEY and CDR2 SVGAGI. Trimming shortened V by 8 bases and J by 2 bases, and 10 bases separated the two germline ends. The CDR3 is made up of 13 amino acids. CDR3 region: CASLSNTYNEQFF. DNA for the CDR3: TGTGCCAGCTTGTCCAACACCTACAATGAGCAGTTCTTC.

The chain has TRBV29-1 and TRBJ2-2; D may be TRBD1 (5 bases). The CDR3 is 14 residues long. V dropped 5 bases and J dropped 0 bases, with 10 bases sitting between them. Germline V gene lookup returns CDR1 SQVTM and CDR2 ANQGSEA. The CDR3, as DNA: TGCAGCGTTCGCAAGGGGACGAACACCGGGGAGCTGTTTTTT. This translates into CSVRKGTNTGELFF.

The V and J genes are TRBV7-9 and TRBJ1-6, with D hard to call. Germline values: CDR1 SEHNR, CDR2 FQNEAQ (reference sequence). The CDR3 runs 15 residues. The V end lost 4 bases, the J end lost 4 bases, and 11 bases lay between the germline ends. The chain's CDR3 is CASSSSAGYNSPLHF. In DNA, the CDR3 is TGTGCCAGCAGCTCCTCCGCCGGATATAATTCACCCCTCCACTTT.

This chain joins TRBV9 and TRBJ1-2; TRBD1 matches 7 bases. CDR3 length: 15 amino acids. CDR1 is SGDLS, CDR2 YYNGEE, per germline. V shed 6 bases and J 2 bases; nucleotides not matched to a gene: 10. The CDR3 bases are TGTGCCAGCACCCAGGGGGGATTGATCAACTATGGCTACACCTTC. Encoded protein: CASTQGGLINYGYTF.

Many counts were recorded for this clone. The chain is built from TRBV18 and TRBJ2-1; tentative D call: TRBD2 (5 bases). The CDR3 length is 14 residues. The V end lost 0 bases, the J end lost 2 bases, and 5 bases lay between the germline ends. CDR1 and CDR2 (germline): KGHSH, LQKENI. The CDR3 DNA follows: TGTGCCAGCTCACCACCTAGCGCCTACAATGAGCAGTTCTTC. Amino acid sequence: CASSPPSAYNEQFF. Full variable domain (rest looked up from reference TRBV18 and TRBJ2-1): NAGVMQNPRHLVRRRGQEARLRCSPMKGHSHVYWYRQLPEEGLKFMVYLQKENIIDESGMPKERFSAEFPKEGPSILRIQQVVRGDSAAYFCASSPPSAYNEQFFGPGTRLTVL.

This clone has a handful of counts. V usage is TRBV29-1 and J usage is TRBJ2-3, with D possibly matching TRBD1 (5 bases). The CDR3 contains 14 residues. The V gene's germline CDR1 is SQVTM and CDR2 ANQGSEA. The germline V and J ends were trimmed by 7 bases and 0 bases, with 14 bases remaining between them. CDR3 in DNA: TGCAGCGCTGATAAACAGGCAAGCACAGATACGCAGTATTTT. This encodes CSADKQASTDTQYF.

There are a few counts of this clone. The DNA of the CDR3 is TGCGCCAGCAGCCCCACCGGGGGGGGTGAGACCCAGTACTTC. Translating it yields CASSPTGGGETQYF. The genes are TRBV5-1 and TRBJ2-5; 8 nucleotides agree with TRBD2. Looked up from germline, CDR1 is SGHRS and CDR2 is YFSETQ. J lost 5 bases, V lost 4 bases, and 7 bases had no gene match. This CDR3 has 14 amino acids.

The chain links TRBV29-1 to TRBJ1-1, with D perhaps matching TRBD1 (5 bases). V was shortened by 4 bases and J by 7 bases, with 19 bases between the two germline ends. The CDR3 sequence is 14 residues long. CDR1 SQVTM and CDR2 ANQGSEA come from the germline V gene. CDR3 residues: CSVATRVDPVEAFF. The CDR3 DNA is TGCAGCGTTGCGACCAGGGTCGATCCGGTTGAAGCTTTCTTT.

With regard to this clone: Other nucleotide sequences in the sample specify the same CDR3. The rearrangement links TRBV19 to TRBJ1-1; perhaps TRBD1 as D (6 bases). Germline CDR1 LNHDA, CDR2 SQIVND (reference sequence). The ends were cut back, 4 bases at V and 1 base at J, with 7 bases in the middle. CDR3 length: 13 residues. CDR3 residues: CASSKQGNTEAFF. CDR3 bases: TGTGCCAGTAGTAAACAGGGGAACACTGAAGCTTTCTTT.

The chain is built from TRBV30 and TRBJ2-3; D might be TRBD2 (6 bases). V lost 2 bases and J 6 bases, leaving 18 bases between the germline ends. This CDR3 is built from 15 residues. Germline V lookup: CDR1 GTSNPN, CDR2 SVGIG (reference sequence). CDR3 residues: CAWSLTGRSKDTQYF. CDR3 bases: TGTGCCTGGAGTTTAACGGGGAGGTCAAAGGATACGCAGTATTTT.

This clone occurred a few times. The rearrangement joins TRBV6-6 to TRBJ2-3; no reliable D call. The germline V gene has CDR1 MNHNY and CDR2 SVGAGI (reference sequence). This CDR3 region has 15 residues. V was trimmed by 2 bases and J by 6 bases, leaving 15 bases between them. DNA of the CDR3: TGTGCCAGCAGTTACCTCACGACGCGCGGCGATACGCAGTATTTT. This translates into CASSYLTTRGDTQYF.

The chain is built from TRBV7-8 and TRBJ2-5; D is uncertain. This CDR3 region has 17 residues. V dropped 4 bases and J dropped 5 bases, with 23 bases sitting between them. The V gene's germline CDR1 is SGHVS and CDR2 FQNEAQ. DNA for the CDR3: TGTGCCAGCAGCTCAACGAGGTTAGGTAGAACAAGGGAGACCCAGTACTTC. This codes for CASSSTRLGRTRETQYF.

CDR3 DNA: TGTGCCAGCTCACCCCAGGGAGGGGGAACAGATACGCAGTATTTT. Residues: CASSPQGGGTDTQYF. The chain employs TRBV18 and TRBJ2-3; perhaps TRBD2 as D (7 bases). The CDR3 is 15 amino acids. Germline CDR1 is KGHSH and CDR2 is LQKENI. Trimming cost V 3 bases and J 3 bases, with 13 bases left between them.

The chain couples TRBV30 to TRBJ1-1; no clear D. V shed 4 bases and J shed 4 bases, with 16 bases lying between them. Per germline, CDR1 GTSNPN and CDR2 SVGIG (reference sequence). The CDR3 sequence is 14 residues long. The CDR3 sequence is CAWTVGRFGTEAFF. CDR3 in DNA: TGTGCCTGGACCGTAGGGCGTTTCGGCACTGAAGCTTTCTTT. The entire variable domain, with the rest obtained from reference TRBV30 and TRBJ1-1, is as follows: SQTIHQWPATLVQPVGSPLSLECTVEGTSNPNLYWYRQAAGRGLQLLFYSVGIGQISSEVPQNLSASRPQDRQFILSSKKLLLSDSGFYLCAWTVGRFGTEAFFGQGTRLTVV.

This chain connects TRBV6-5 to TRBJ2-1; tentatively, D is TRBD2 (6 bases). V lost 6 bases and J 10 bases, leaving 16 bases between the germline ends. This CDR3 spans 13 amino acids. The V gene's germline CDR1 is MNHEY and CDR2 SVGAGI. The CDR3 region is CASSGSGLREQFF. In DNA form, the CDR3 reads TGTGCCAGCAGCGGGAGTGGCCTGAGGGAGCAGTTCTTC.

The V and J genes are TRBV4-1 and TRBJ2-7, with D perhaps TRBD1 (6 bases). With 0 bases removed from V and 2 bases from J, the gap between germline ends came to 11 bases. The CDR3 loop spans 15 amino acids. Germline CDR1 and CDR2: MGHRA and YSYEKL. CDR3 in DNA: TGCGCCAGCAGCCAAGACAGGGGTTATGCCTACGAGCAGTACTTC. This codes for CASSQDRGYAYEQYF.